This is a list of T cell receptor beta chains from one sample in a study of shared clonotypes between healthy human individuals. Profiling relied on immunoSEQ multiplex PCR, and the TCRdb table lists in-frame clones only, not all of them. The sample includes over a million clones, roughly 97% of them seen just once. Specimen: naive CD4+ T cells sorted from blood. The receptors shown here come from a man aged 25-40 years in good health. Each CDR3 is given with its conserved first and last residue. Each record gives: V gene, J gene, clone size, D gene, CDR3 protein, CDR3 DNA. The D gene is left open where the match is weak. A row's size may be missing; if present it is once, few, many or a size class.

TRBV18	TRBJ2-1	NA	TRBD2	CASSPSGTSPYNEQFF	TGTGCCAGCTCCCCTTCCGGGACTAGCCCCTACAATGAGCAGTTCTTC
TRBV15	TRBJ1-4	NA	NA	CATSRDGSGSPNEKLFF	TGTGCCACCAGCAGAGATGGCTCGGGGAGTCCTAATGAAAAACTGTTTTTT
TRBV10-1	TRBJ1-1	NA	NA	CASSDWGTEAFF	TGCGCCAGCAGTGATTGGGGCACTGAAGCTTTCTTT
TRBV9	TRBJ2-7	NA	TRBD1	CASSVAGQDRFGEQYF	TGTGCCAGCAGCGTAGCCGGACAGGATCGGTTTGGCGAGCAGTACTTC
TRBV28	TRBJ1-3	NA	NA	CASSPSNGNTIYF	TGTGCCAGCAGTCCCTCGAATGGAAACACCATATATTTT
TRBV7-9	TRBJ1-3	NA	TRBD1	CASSLWTGSSGNTIYF	TGTGCCAGCAGCCTATGGACAGGTTCTTCTGGAAACACCATATATTTT
TRBV4-1	TRBJ1-5	NA	NA	CASSHPTVIGNVNQPQHF	TGCGCCAGCAGCCACCCGACGGTAATCGGGAATGTCAATCAGCCCCAGCATTTT
TRBV7-9	TRBJ2-6	once	NA	CASSLTQGGGDSGANVLTF	TGTGCCAGCAGCTTAACGCAGGGAGGGGGTGACTCTGGGGCCAACGTCCTGACTTTC
TRBV7-9	TRBJ1-1	NA	NA	CAVRRDTYTEAFF	TGTGCCGTTCGGCGGGACACTTACACTGAAGCTTTCTTT
TRBV28	TRBJ1-1	NA	NA	CASSLPGHSMNTEAFF	TGTGCCAGCAGTTTACCCGGACACAGCATGAACACTGAAGCTTTCTTT
TRBV11-2	TRBJ2-7	NA	NA	CASSLDFEQYF	TGTGCCAGCAGCTTGGATTTCGAGCAGTACTTC
TRBV6-6	TRBJ2-1	NA	NA	CASNPGGATYNEQFF	TGTGCCAGCAACCCGGGTGGAGCAACCTACAATGAGCAGTTCTTC
TRBV7-9	TRBJ2-1	NA	TRBD2	CASRSGNSYNEQFF	TGTGCCAGCAGAAGCGGGAACTCCTACAATGAGCAGTTCTTC
TRBV11-2	TRBJ2-1	NA	NA	CASRETSGSYNEQFF	TGTGCCAGCAGAGAAACCTCGGGCTCCTACAATGAGCAGTTCTTC
TRBV9	TRBJ1-2	NA	NA	CASSVVSLSLYGYTF	TGTGCCAGCAGCGTAGTGAGTTTGAGCCTCTATGGCTACACCTTC
TRBV9	TRBJ1-2	NA	NA	CASSGPSVVGYTF	TGTGCCAGCAGTGGACCTTCGGTAGTTGGCTACACCTTC
TRBV28	TRBJ2-7	NA	NA	CASSSPGLSYEQYF	TGTGCCAGCAGTTCCCCAGGTCTCTCCTACGAGCAGTACTTC
TRBV7-2	TRBJ1-2	once	TRBD1	CASSRGQDHNYGYTF	TGTGCCAGCAGCCGGGGACAGGATCACAACTATGGCTACACCTTC
TRBV2	TRBJ1-5	NA	TRBD1	CASSRDSQPQHF	TGTGCCAGCAGTCGGGACAGCCAGCCCCAGCATTTT
TRBV28	TRBJ1-5	once	NA	CASLEPGQKKGGNQPQHF	TGTGCCAGCTTAGAACCGGGACAAAAAAAGGGTGGCAATCAGCCCCAGCATTTT
TRBV7-3	TRBJ2-1	once	NA	CASSPSLQGDEQFF	TGTGCCAGCAGCCCCTCGCTTCAGGGCGATGAGCAGTTCTTC
TRBV5-1	TRBJ2-7	NA	NA	CASRGGSGDSYEQYF	TGCGCCAGCAGAGGGGGGTCAGGGGACTCCTACGAGCAGTACTTC
TRBV27	TRBJ2-6	NA	NA	CASSYGTRTGANVLTF	TGTGCCAGCAGTTACGGGACGAGAACGGGGGCCAACGTCCTGACTTTC
TRBV10-1	TRBJ1-1	NA	NA	CASSEQPRGEAFF	TGCGCCAGCAGTGAACAACCCCGCGGGGAAGCTTTCTTT
TRBV7-2	TRBJ1-2	NA	NA	CASSLAGYGYTF	TGTGCCAGCAGCTTAGCAGGTTATGGCTACACCTTC
TRBV11-2	TRBJ1-2	NA	NA	CASSWNEKEGRLRGYTF	TGTGCCAGCAGCTGGAATGAAAAAGAGGGTCGATTGCGAGGCTACACCTTC
TRBV19	TRBJ2-3	NA	NA	CASSIGAGGTDTQYF	TGTGCCAGTAGTATTGGGGCAGGGGGCACAGATACGCAGTATTTT
TRBV11-3	TRBJ2-1	NA	TRBD2	CASSMPSGEQFF	TGTGCCAGCAGCATGCCTAGCGGCGAGCAGTTCTTC
TRBV18	TRBJ2-6	NA	TRBD2	CASSPLLAGGSGANVLTF	TGTGCCAGCTCACCACTCCTAGCGGGGGGCTCTGGGGCCAACGTCCTGACTTTC
TRBV5-1	TRBJ1-2	NA	NA	CASSLVKIDYGYTFGSEGSGYTF	NA
TRBV6-1	TRBJ2-1	NA	TRBD2	CASRERETLNEQFF	TGTGCCAGCAGGGAGCGGGAGACTCTCAATGAGCAGTTCTTC
TRBV9	TRBJ2-1	NA	NA	CASSVGRTNEQFF	TGTGCCAGCAGCGTAGGACGCACCAATGAGCAGTTCTTC
TRBV5-4	TRBJ2-5	NA	NA	CASSLGSGEETQYF	TGTGCCAGCAGCTTGGGCTCCGGGGAAGAGACCCAGTACTTC
TRBV5-1	TRBJ2-1	NA	TRBD2	CASSWGVAGAYNEQFF	TGCGCCAGCAGCTGGGGCGTAGCGGGTGCCTACAATGAGCAGTTCTTC
TRBV11-3	TRBJ2-6	NA	TRBD1	CASSSTSGTGGYAGANVLTF	TGTGCCAGCAGCTCCACGTCCGGGACAGGGGGTTATGCAGGGGCCAACGTCCTGACTTTC
TRBV15	TRBJ2-5	NA	NA	CATSRDRVAETQYF	TGTGCCACCAGCAGAGATCGGGTGGCGGAGACCCAGTACTTC
TRBV4-1	TRBJ2-7	NA	TRBD2	CASSHLTSGSYEQYF	TGCGCCAGCAGCCATTTGACTAGCGGTAGCTACGAGCAGTACTTC
TRBV28	TRBJ2-7	NA	NA	CASRSPVIYEQYF	TGTGCCAGCAGATCCCCCGTGATCTACGAGCAGTACTTC
TRBV2	TRBJ1-5	NA	NA	CATGTDSNQPQHF	TGTGCCACCGGGACGGATAGCAATCAGCCCCAGCATTTT
TRBV4-3	TRBJ2-2	NA	NA	CASSQLGSPGELFF	TGCGCCAGCAGCCAATTAGGGTCCCCAGGGGAGCTGTTTTTT
TRBV27	TRBJ2-1	NA	TRBD2	CASSSSWRTSGLGNEQFF	TGTGCCAGCAGTTCCTCATGGAGGACTAGCGGTCTTGGTAATGAGCAGTTCTTC
TRBV5-4	TRBJ1-2	NA	NA	CASSLTGPNYGYTF	TGTGCCAGCAGCTTGACAGGACCCAACTATGGCTACACCTTC
TRBV2	TRBJ2-1	NA	TRBD2	CASKGLRSNEQFF	TGTGCCAGCAAGGGACTACGTAGCAATGAGCAGTTCTTC
TRBV19	TRBJ1-3	NA	NA	CASSIGRSSGNTIYF	TGTGCCAGTAGTATCGGTCGGAGCTCTGGAAACACCATATATTTT